In this sample, the clone carrying this T cell receptor beta chain turned up a few times. Its specificity is not known. TCR beta libraries were built with iRepertoire HTBI primers and Arm-PCR of CDR3 regions. TCRdb re-called the multiplex PCR reads with MiXCR, one entry per CDR3 protein. The data contain roughly 430,000 distinct CDR3 sequences, about 16% of them singletons. The data stem from a study of regulatory T cells in long-lasting Graves disease. The CDR3 runs 15 residues. Trimming shortened V by 4 bases and J by 2 bases, and 15 bases separated the two germline ends. The V gene's germline CDR1 is SGHKS and CDR2 YYEKEE (reference sequence). Findings of the study overall: TRBV28, TRBJ1-2 and TRBJ2-5 were favored in persistent disease.

This sample's time point: newly diagnosed GD, antithyroid drugs for less than 3 months. Researchers made the TCR library from RNA that was extracted from PBMCs. The sample was also reused in another study, on T cells in Graves' hyperthyroidism and ophthalmopathy. That work contributes: Patients aged 18 to 65 had newly diagnosed hyperthyroidism of under 2 months' duration.

The sequence came from a woman younger than 45 with Graves disease. The chain combines TRBV5-5 with TRBJ1-2, with D possibly being TRBD1 (5 bases). The sample here was peripheral blood mononuclear cells (PBMCs), taken at new diagnosis, from a patient treated with antithyroid drugs. As DNA, the CDR3 is TGTGCCAGCAGCATAACCGGGACGGGGAACTATGGCTACACCTTC. This codes for CASSITGTGNYGYTF.